The 9 T cell receptor beta chains below come from one sample, sequenced in a study of Ad26.COV2.S vaccination and SARS-CoV-2 variants. Described treatment: around 19 received Ad26.COV2.S at low or high dose, single or two shots; about 5 received placebo; per-sample allocation not given. Samples came from day 63 after the first vaccine or placebo injection. Sequenced by immunoSEQ multiplex PCR; TCRdb stores in-frame clones only, minus some. This table holds around 450,000 clones, around 91% found once. Sequenced material: peripheral blood, taken in a trial of Ad26.COV2.S vaccine versus placebo. The source is a person between 18 and 60 years old who received the Ad26.COV2.S COVID-19 vaccine or a placebo.

The chain has TRBV29-1 and TRBJ2-1, with D possibly called TRBD1 or TRBD2 (5 bases each). The CDR3 has 15 residues. The V gene's germline CDR1 is SQVTM and CDR2 ANQGSEA. Trimming took off 1 base at V and 4 bases at J, with 14 bases between the two ends. CDR3 coding DNA: TGCAGCGTTGAAGGCGAGGGGACCTGGTACAATGAGCAGTTCTTC. This codes for CSVEGEGTWYNEQFF.

The chain links TRBV14 to TRBJ2-7; 10 bases agree with TRBD1. The CDR3 sequence is 17 residues long. Germline V gene lookup returns CDR1 SGHDN and CDR2 FVKESK. Unmatched junction bases numbered 8, after V lost 3 bases and J lost 0 bases. The CDR3 loop is CASSQGGTGENSYEQYF. The DNA of the CDR3 is TGTGCCAGCAGCCAGGGCGGGACAGGGGAAAACTCCTACGAGCAGTACTTC.

This chain connects TRBV7-9 to TRBJ1-3; possibly TRBD1 for D (5 bases). CDR3 length: 18 residues. V was pared by 1 base and J by 2 bases, with 18 bases between. Germline-derived CDR1 and CDR2 are SEHNR and FQNEAQ (reference sequence). CDR3 sequence reads: CASSLGLGGSGPGNTIYF. The CDR3 DNA sequence: TGTGCCAGCAGCTTAGGATTGGGGGGATCGGGACCTGGAAACACCATATATTTT.

Written as DNA, the CDR3 is TGTGCCAGCAGTCCCGCTTCTAGCGGGGCATCCTACGAGCAGTACTTC. This translates into CASSPASSGASYEQYF. The chain has TRBV27 and TRBJ2-7, with 9 bases fitting TRBD2. The junction had 9 bases not matched to a gene; V was cut back by 5 bases and J by 1 base. CDR1 is MNHEY and CDR2 is SMNVEV in the germline V gene (reference sequence). The CDR3 runs 16 residues.

As regards this clone: Mismatch with germline at one junction end may stem from a read error. This sequence joins TRBV7-9 and TRBJ2-1; 12 positions match TRBD2. Germline values: CDR1 SEHNR, CDR2 FQNEAQ (reference sequence). The CDR3 totals 16 residues. In nucleotides, the CDR3 is TGTGCCAGCAGCCCCCCTAGCGGGAGGGCCTATAATGAGCAGTTCTTC. Its protein product is CASSPPSGRAYNEQFF.

The chain employs TRBV28 and TRBJ2-7; 13 positions agree with TRBD2. With V trimmed by 6 bases and J by 6 bases, 8 bases remained unmatched. The CDR3 sequence is 15 residues long. The V gene's germline CDR1 is MDHEN and CDR2 SYDVKM. CDR3 loop: CASSPGLAGVIEQYF. The CDR3, as DNA: TGTGCCAGCAGCCCCGGACTAGCGGGAGTTATCGAGCAGTACTTC.

This sequence joins TRBV3-1 (or the pseudogene TRBV3-2) and TRBJ1-3; unclear D gene. Germline CDR1 and CDR2: LGHDT and YNNKEL (reference sequence). The CDR3 covers 14 residues. Trimming took 4 bases from V and 4 from J, leaving 11 bases between them. CDR3 nucleotides: TGTGCCAGCAGCCCGACCTTCGGGGGAAACACCATATATTTT. Protein sequence: CASSPTFGGNTIYF.

V is TRBV19 and J is TRBJ2-7; TRBD1 agrees at 9 bases. The CDR3 is 16 residues long. Germline CDR1 is LNHDA and CDR2 is SQIVND (reference sequence). V lost 6 bases, J lost 9 bases, and 18 bases stayed unmatched. The CDR3 region is CASSRFGTGTSTGQYF. As DNA, the CDR3 is TGTGCCAGTAGCCGATTTGGGACAGGGACTTCAACGGGGCAGTACTTC.

The chain has TRBV15 and TRBJ2-7; D remains ambiguous. Trimming took 4 bases from V and 2 from J, leaving 9 bases between them. The V gene's germline CDR1 is LNHNV and CDR2 YYDKDF (reference sequence). CDR3 length: 13 amino acids. The DNA of the CDR3 is TGTGCCACCAGCAAGGCGCCTGCCTACGAGCAGTACTTC. This translates into CATSKAPAYEQYF.